This TCR beta chain was identified during a study of metastatic and nonmetastatic thyroid tumors. Overall study: Repertoires were compared across blood and tumor or nodule tissue from malignant and benign thyroid patients.

Thyroid surgery took place with no prior treatment in any patient. The trim removed 8 bases at V and 1 base at J, leaving 6 bases unmatched. The V gene's germline CDR1 is MNHNS and CDR2 SASEGT. This CDR3 is built from 14 residues. Notes on the study in general: Versus benign nodules, malignant thyroid tumors reportedly had significantly higher TCR beta diversity, in blood and tumor.

Original data processing: The study built a papillary thyroid cancer distant-metastasis classifier from CDR3 differences across clinicopathological groups. Using MiXCR, TCRdb re-called clones from the PCR reads. The V and J calls were not made by the authors but by TCRdb's processing. The sample lists 20,000 to 25,000 clones; about 13% were seen once. In the case of this clone: The antigen remains undetermined.

The sample was blood. This chain links TRBV6-1 with TRBJ1-1; 8 bases are shared with TRBD1. This receptor was identified in a female donor with papillary thyroid cancer or a benign thyroid nodule (not recorded which). Some clones in this sample may be carry-over from other donors' samples. The CDR3 region has the DNA TGTGCCAGCCGAGAACAGGGGGAGAACACTGAAGCTTTCTTT. This codes for CASREQGENTEAFF.